Shown below are 23 T cell receptor beta chains from a single sample sequenced in a study of shared clonotypes between healthy human individuals. The data were produced by immunoSEQ multiplex PCR, yet TCRdb's version contains in-frame clones alone and is incomplete. The table has just under 350,000 clones, around 67% seen once. The sample comprised memory CD4+ T cells sorted from blood. Subset meaning: CD45RA-negative fraction. These receptor sequences come from a young man in good health.

This clone is a singleton in its sample. The chain uses TRBV27 and TRBJ2-7, with 9 bases lining up with TRBD2. V was pared by 5 bases and J by 2 bases, with 10 bases of the junction left unmatched. CDR1 is MNHEY, CDR2 SMNVEV, per germline (reference sequence). This CDR3 spans 16 amino acids. The chain's CDR3 is CASSAGTSSLPYEQYF. Here the CDR3 DNA reads TGTGCCAGCAGTGCCGGGACTAGCTCCTTACCCTACGAGCAGTACTTC.

V usage is TRBV28 and J usage is TRBJ2-7; D gene unclear. CDR3 size: 16 residues. CDR1 and CDR2 from the germline V gene are MDHEN and SYDVKM. V lost 5 bases, J lost 1 base, and 18 bases lay in between. This CDR3 is CASSPRKFGPSYEQYF. The CDR3 DNA reads as TGTGCCAGCAGTCCCCGGAAATTCGGACCTTCCTACGAGCAGTACTTC.

The chain combines TRBV18 with TRBJ2-5; TRBD1 aligns across 8 bases. The length of the CDR3 is 16 residues. V was clipped by 4 bases and J by 5 bases; unmatched bases: 12. Germline V lookup: CDR1 KGHSH, CDR2 LQKENI. The chain's CDR3 is CASSLYRGSDLETQYF. The CDR3, as DNA: TGTGCCAGCTCACTTTACAGGGGGTCAGATTTGGAGACCCAGTACTTC.

V gene TRBV19 combines with J gene TRBJ1-1, with TRBD1 identical over 10 bases. The CDR3 has 14 residues. The germline V gene has CDR1 LNHDA and CDR2 SQIVND (reference sequence). V shed 6 bases and J 3 bases; nucleotides not matched to a gene: 4. The CDR3 protein is CASSLTGGYTEAFF. CDR3 nucleotides: TGTGCCAGTAGCCTGACAGGGGGCTACACTGAAGCTTTCTTT.

This clone was observed a handful of times. This chain joins TRBV10-3 and TRBJ1-5; possible D gene TRBD1, 5 bases. Germline V gene lookup returns CDR1 ENHRY and CDR2 SYGVKD. This CDR3 contains 23 residues. Trimming pared 7 bases from V and 2 bases from J, leaving 39 bases between. CDR3 loop: CAITPAGRLEVGGSTGGNQPQHF. DNA for the CDR3: TGTGCCATCACGCCCGCGGGTAGGTTAGAGGTGGGCGGAAGCACAGGCGGCAATCAGCCCCAGCATTTT.

The rearrangement joins TRBV28 to TRBJ2-7; perhaps TRBD2 as D (6 bases). Germline V gene sequence: CDR1 MDHEN, CDR2 SYDVKM. Trimming removed 1 base from V and 2 bases from J, with 15 bases in between. This CDR3 has 16 residues. CDR3 protein: CASSLSGLANPYEQYF. CDR3 sequence (DNA): TGTGCCAGCAGTTTATCAGGTCTAGCGAACCCCTACGAGCAGTACTTC.

This clone was counted between two and nine times. The chain employs TRBV5-6 and TRBJ2-5, with 10 bases fitting TRBD2. V dropped 0 bases and J dropped 2; count of bases not matched to a gene: 10. Per the germline V gene, CDR1 is SGHDT and CDR2 is YYEEEE. The CDR3 extends over 18 amino acids. CDR3 sequence: CASSLGRAGTSAQETQYF. The CDR3 DNA is TGTGCCAGCAGCTTGGGAAGGGCTGGGACTAGCGCGCAAGAGACCCAGTACTTC.

J is TRBJ2-7 and V is TRBV25-1; TRBD1 is a possible D gene (6 bases). V shed 3 bases and J shed 5 bases, with 14 bases lying between them. Germline values: CDR1 MGHDK, CDR2 SYGVNS. The CDR3 is 14 residues long. The CDR3 loop reads CASSELQGFHEQYF. The CDR3 DNA follows: TGTGCCAGCAGTGAGTTACAGGGTTTCCACGAGCAGTACTTC.

This chain uses TRBV7-8 with TRBJ2-1, with TRBD2 matching over 7 bases. The CDR3 length is 15 residues. V lost 1 base, J lost 6 bases, and 6 bases stayed unmatched. Germline CDR1 reads SGHVS; CDR2 reads FQNEAQ. CDR3 sequence: CASSLVVGRVNEQFF. The CDR3 DNA is TGTGCCAGCAGCTTAGTGGTAGGGAGGGTCAATGAGCAGTTCTTC.

The chain employs TRBV6-1 and TRBJ2-3; D is possibly TRBD1 (6 bases). The CDR3 totals 15 residues. Per the germline V gene, CDR1 is MNHNS and CDR2 is SASEGT. Trimming stripped 3 bases from V and 1 base from J, with 11 bases between. This CDR3 reads CASSDPRGGTDTQYF. CDR3 nucleotide sequence: TGTGCCAGCAGTGACCCCAGGGGAGGCACAGATACGCAGTATTTT.

This clone was counted only a few times. The chain joins TRBV2 to TRBJ2-1, with 7 nucleotides matching TRBD1. The length of the CDR3 is 13 residues. Germline lookup yields CDR1 SNHLY and CDR2 FYNNEI. V was pared by 6 bases and J by 8 bases, with 7 bases of the junction left unmatched. CDR3 protein: CASRYRGSYEQFF. In DNA, the CDR3 is TGTGCCAGCAGGTACAGGGGTAGCTATGAGCAGTTCTTC.

The chain couples TRBV11-3 to TRBJ2-1, with D possibly matching TRBD2 (7 bases). Germline lookup yields CDR1 SGHNT and CDR2 YENEEA. The V end was cut by 0 bases, the J end by 8 bases, with 17 bases between. This CDR3 region has 16 residues. In nucleotides, the CDR3 is TGTGCCAGCAGCTTAGAGGGCAGGGGAGGGTCTTATGAGCAGTTCTTC. Its protein product is CASSLEGRGGSYEQFF.

The V and J genes are TRBV6-1 and TRBJ2-7, with a possible D match to TRBD2 (6 bases). The germline V gene has CDR1 MNHNS and CDR2 SASEGT. The CDR3 is 14 amino acids. Between the trimmed V and J ends, which lost 6 bases and 0 bases, there was a span of 12 bases. CDR3 sequence: CASSTGSGSYEQYF. CDR3 bases: TGTGCCAGCAGCACCGGGAGCGGCTCCTACGAGCAGTACTTC.

The rearrangement uses TRBV27 and TRBJ2-3; 7 bases map to TRBD1. Germline assignment: CDR1 MNHEY and CDR2 SMNVEV (reference sequence). V shed 4 bases and J 3 bases; nucleotides not matched to a gene: 7. CDR3 length equals 15 residues. The CDR3 reads CASSSQGSRTDTQYF. The CDR3 nucleotides are TGTGCCAGCAGTTCACAGGGGAGTCGGACAGATACGCAGTATTTT.

The chain carries TRBV2 and TRBJ2-7; possible D gene TRBD1, 6 bases. CDR3 length equals 13 residues. Trimming cost V 8 bases and J 5 bases, with 16 bases left between them. Germline CDR1 is SNHLY and CDR2 is FYNNEI. CDR3 sequence reads: CASGTYHINEQYF. CDR3 sequence (DNA): TGTGCCAGCGGGACATACCACATCAACGAGCAGTACTTC.

The V call is TRBV5-1, the J call TRBJ2-7; maybe TRBD1 (5 bases). The germline V gene has CDR1 SGHRS and CDR2 YFSETQ. V was pared by 3 bases and J by 2 bases, with 15 bases between. The CDR3 loop spans 15 amino acids. This chain's CDR3 is CASSSGSGWAYEQYF. In nucleotides, the CDR3 is TGCGCCAGCAGCTCTGGATCAGGGTGGGCCTACGAGCAGTACTTC.

The rearrangement joins TRBV2 to TRBJ1-2; no firm D call. The germline V and J ends were trimmed by 4 bases and 4 bases, with 10 bases remaining between them. CDR3 length: 13 residues. Looked up from germline, CDR1 is SNHLY and CDR2 is FYNNEI. CDR3 nucleotide sequence: TGTGCCAGCAGTGGGGGTATGATCTATGGCTACACCTTC. Translating it yields CASSGGMIYGYTF. The full variable domain, with the rest looked up from reference TRBV2 and TRBJ1-2, is EPEVTQTPSHQVTQMGQEVILRCVPISNHLYFYWYRQILGQKVEFLVSFYNNEISEKSEIFDDQFSVERPDGSNFTLKIRSTKLEDSAMYFCASSGGMIYGYTFGSGTRLTVV.

This clone was counted between two and nine times. The CDR3 sequence is CASSPGGLAYEQYF. DNA of the CDR3: TGTGCCAGCTCACCAGGGGGACTAGCTTACGAGCAGTACTTC. The chain links TRBV18 to TRBJ2-7; 9 nucleotides agree with TRBD2. V was clipped by 2 bases and J by 4 bases; unmatched bases: 3. Per germline, CDR1 KGHSH and CDR2 LQKENI. The length of the CDR3 is 14 residues.

The chain carries TRBV7-9 and TRBJ2-3, with 9 positions matching TRBD2. CDR1 is SEHNR and CDR2 is FQNEAQ in the germline V gene (reference sequence). The V segment lost 3 bases and the J segment 2 bases; nucleotides outside the gene matches: 12. The CDR3 has 18 residues. CDR3 protein: CASSLRAGGPRDTDTQYF. The CDR3 DNA reads as TGTGCCAGCAGCTTGAGAGCGGGAGGCCCGCGAGACACAGATACGCAGTATTTT.

This clone has at least ten counts. This sequence joins TRBV5-1 and TRBJ2-1, with a weak D call TRBD2 (5 bases). The CDR3 is 15 residues long. In germline, CDR1 is SGHRS, CDR2 YFSETQ. The V end lost 1 base, the J end lost 7 bases, and 15 bases lay between the germline ends. CDR3 sequence: CASSLNLASGNEQFF. In DNA form, the CDR3 reads TGCGCCAGCAGCTTGAACCTAGCTAGTGGGAATGAGCAGTTCTTC.

The chain employs TRBV11-2 and TRBJ2-3; D is unresolved. Trimming stripped 5 bases from V and 0 bases from J, with 6 bases between. The germline CDR1 and CDR2 sequences are SGHAT and FQNNGV. The CDR3 spans 13 residues. CDR3 protein: CASSPVSTDTQYF. The CDR3 DNA sequence: TGTGCCAGCAGCCCTGTTAGCACAGATACGCAGTATTTT.

This clone was found a few times. The V gene is TRBV7-8, the J gene TRBJ2-2; 11 nucleotides match TRBD2. The germline V gene has CDR1 SGHVS and CDR2 FQNEAQ. V lost 1 base to trimming and J lost 7 bases; unmatched junction nucleotides: 5. This CDR3 has 16 residues. The CDR3 loop is CASSLGLAGSGGELFF. The CDR3 coding sequence is TGTGCCAGCAGCTTAGGACTAGCGGGATCGGGCGGGGAGCTGTTTTTT.

The chain uses TRBV5-1 and TRBJ1-3, with 9 bases lining up with TRBD1. Germline trimming cut 3 bases from V and 4 bases from J; bases unmatched to any gene: 8. CDR3 length: 16 residues. Germline V gene lookup returns CDR1 SGHRS and CDR2 YFSETQ. CDR3 DNA sequence: TGCGCCAGCAGCTACGGGGGACAGGGAGCGGGAAACACCATATATTTT. It specifies CASSYGGQGAGNTIYF.